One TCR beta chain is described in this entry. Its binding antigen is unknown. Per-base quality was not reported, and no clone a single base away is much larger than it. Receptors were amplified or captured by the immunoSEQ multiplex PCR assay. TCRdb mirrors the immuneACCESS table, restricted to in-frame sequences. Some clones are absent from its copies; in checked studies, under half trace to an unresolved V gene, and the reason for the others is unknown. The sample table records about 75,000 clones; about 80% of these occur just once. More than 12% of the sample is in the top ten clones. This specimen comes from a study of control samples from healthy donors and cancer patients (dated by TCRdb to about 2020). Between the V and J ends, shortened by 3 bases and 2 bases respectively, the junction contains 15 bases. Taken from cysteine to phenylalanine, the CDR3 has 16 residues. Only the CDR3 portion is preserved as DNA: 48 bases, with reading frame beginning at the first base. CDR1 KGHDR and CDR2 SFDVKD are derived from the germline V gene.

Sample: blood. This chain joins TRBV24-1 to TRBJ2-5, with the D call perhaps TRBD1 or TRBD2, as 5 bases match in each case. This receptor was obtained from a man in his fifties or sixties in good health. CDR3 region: CATSDGTGTHQETQYF. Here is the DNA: TGTGCCACCAGTGATGGAACCGGGACCCATCAAGAGACCCAGTACTTC.